This T cell receptor beta chain stems from a study of preoperative IRX-2 immunotherapy in early breast cancer. This CDR3 comprises 15 residues. Germline-derived CDR1 and CDR2 are MDHEN and SYDVKM. The V gene lost 7 bases and the J gene lost 9 bases, with 19 bases spanning the gap. As to treatment: preoperative locoregional IRX-2 cytokine immunotherapy. Preoperative locoregional IRX-2 cytokine immunotherapy was tested in the phase Ib source study. Clones were sequenced by immunoSEQ multiplex PCR, and TCRdb holds only the in-frame ones, with some missing. Of roughly 40,000 clones listed, around three quarters were seen once; the top ten hold approximately 1%.

This chain connects TRBV28 to TRBJ1-6; D uncertain. The TCR comes from a human donor with breast cancer. Sequenced material: tumor tissue, taken after IRX-2 immunotherapy. The DNA for the CDR3 is TGTGCCAGCACCCAAGATCCGGGTTCGGGTTCACCCCTCCACTTT. Translation gives CASTQDPGSGSPLHF.